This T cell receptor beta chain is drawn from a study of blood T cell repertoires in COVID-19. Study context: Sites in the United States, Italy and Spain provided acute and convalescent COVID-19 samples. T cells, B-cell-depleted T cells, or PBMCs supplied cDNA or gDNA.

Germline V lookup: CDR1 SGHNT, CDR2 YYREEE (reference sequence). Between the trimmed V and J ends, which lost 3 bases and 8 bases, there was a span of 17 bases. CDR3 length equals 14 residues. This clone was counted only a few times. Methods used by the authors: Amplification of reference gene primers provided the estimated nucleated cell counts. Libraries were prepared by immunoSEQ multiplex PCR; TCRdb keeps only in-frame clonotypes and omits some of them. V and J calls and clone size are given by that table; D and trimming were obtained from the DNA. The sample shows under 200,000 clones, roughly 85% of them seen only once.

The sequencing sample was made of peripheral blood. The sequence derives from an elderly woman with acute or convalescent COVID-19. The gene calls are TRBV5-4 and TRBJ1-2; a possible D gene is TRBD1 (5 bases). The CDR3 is CASSSPEQAKGYTF. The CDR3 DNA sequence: TGTGCCAGCAGCTCGCCCGAACAGGCGAAGGGCTACACCTTC.